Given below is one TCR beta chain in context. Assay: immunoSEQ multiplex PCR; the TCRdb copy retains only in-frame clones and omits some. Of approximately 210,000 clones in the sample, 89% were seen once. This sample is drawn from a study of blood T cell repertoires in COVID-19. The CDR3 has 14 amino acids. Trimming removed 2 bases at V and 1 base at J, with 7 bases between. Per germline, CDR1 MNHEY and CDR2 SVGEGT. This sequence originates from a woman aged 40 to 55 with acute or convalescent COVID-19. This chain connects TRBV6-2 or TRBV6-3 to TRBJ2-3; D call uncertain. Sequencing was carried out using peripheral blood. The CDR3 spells CASSYVYRTDTQYF. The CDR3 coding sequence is TGTGCCAGCAGTTACGTGTATCGCACAGATACGCAGTATTTT.